This section outlines one T cell receptor (beta chain) sequence together with its context. Its antigen is still unknown. The record originates from a study of T cell responses to AZD1222 COVID-19 vaccine. CDR1 is SGDLS and CDR2 is YYNGEE in the germline V gene. The V end was cut by 0 bases, the J end by 5 bases, with 14 bases between. CDR3 size: 16 residues. Measured with immunoSEQ multiplex PCR; TCRdb has only the in-frame clones, and not every one. The table records roughly 120,000 clones, 70% to 90% of them present only once. Study-level findings and limits: Within unmutated variant regions lay the reported targets of nearly half of spike-specific TCRs.

This chain uses TRBV9 with TRBJ2-2; D assignment may be TRBD1 or TRBD2 (5 bases each). This receptor was obtained from an adult in good health. The specimen was peripheral blood, collected on day 0 of AZD1222 vaccination. The chain's CDR3 is CASSVGPGSWTGELFF. The CDR3 nucleotides read TGTGCCAGCAGCGTAGGTCCAGGGAGCTGGACCGGGGAGCTGTTTTTT.